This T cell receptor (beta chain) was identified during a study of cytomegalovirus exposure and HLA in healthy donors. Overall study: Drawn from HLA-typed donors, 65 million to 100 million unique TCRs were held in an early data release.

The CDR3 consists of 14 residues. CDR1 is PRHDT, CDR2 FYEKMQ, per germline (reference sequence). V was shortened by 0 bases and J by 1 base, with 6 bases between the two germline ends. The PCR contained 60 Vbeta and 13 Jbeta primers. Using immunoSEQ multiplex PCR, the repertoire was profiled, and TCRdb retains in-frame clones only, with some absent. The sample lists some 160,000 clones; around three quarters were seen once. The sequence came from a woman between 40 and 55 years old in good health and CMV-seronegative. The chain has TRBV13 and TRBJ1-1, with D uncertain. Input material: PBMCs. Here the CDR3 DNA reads TGTGCCAGCAGCTTAGGCCGGGGGAACACTGAAGCTTTCTTT. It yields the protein CASSLGRGNTEAFF.